The entry that follows covers one T cell receptor beta chain sequence. The V and J ends lost 1 base and 4 bases respectively, with 10 bases between them. The germline gives CDR1 GTSNPN, CDR2 SVGIG (reference sequence). The CDR3 loop spans 13 amino acids. This entry belongs to a study of CD8 T cells in Susac syndrome. RNA, at about 0.45 to 1 ug, was reverse transcribed with random hexamers. TCRdb re-derived calls from the immunoSEQ multiplex PCR reads in MiXCR, one entry per CDR3 protein. The profile shows under 200,000 distinct CDR3 sequences, 90% to 95% of them singletons. The chain employs TRBV30 and TRBJ1-1; D gene uncertain. The TCR sequence derives from a human donor in good health. Sequencing was carried out using CD4+ T cells from PBMCs. The CDR3 DNA reads as TGTGCCTGGAGTGACGGGGTTAGCACTGAAGCTTTCTTT. This sequence encodes CAWSDGVSTEAFF.